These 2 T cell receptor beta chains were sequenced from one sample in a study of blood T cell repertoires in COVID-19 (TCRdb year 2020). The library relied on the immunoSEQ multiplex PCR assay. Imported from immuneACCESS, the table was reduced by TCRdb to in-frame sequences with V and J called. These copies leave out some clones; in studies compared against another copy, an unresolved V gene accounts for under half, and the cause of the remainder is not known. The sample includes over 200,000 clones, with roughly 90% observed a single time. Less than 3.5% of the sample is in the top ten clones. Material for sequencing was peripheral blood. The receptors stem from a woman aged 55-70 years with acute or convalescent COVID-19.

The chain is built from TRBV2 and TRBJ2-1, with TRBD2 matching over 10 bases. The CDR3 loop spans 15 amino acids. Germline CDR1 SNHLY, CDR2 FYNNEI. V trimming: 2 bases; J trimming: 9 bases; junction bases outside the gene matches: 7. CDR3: CASSEIGLAVREQFF. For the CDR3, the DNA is TGTGCCAGCAGTGAAATTGGACTAGCGGTCCGTGAGCAGTTCTTC.

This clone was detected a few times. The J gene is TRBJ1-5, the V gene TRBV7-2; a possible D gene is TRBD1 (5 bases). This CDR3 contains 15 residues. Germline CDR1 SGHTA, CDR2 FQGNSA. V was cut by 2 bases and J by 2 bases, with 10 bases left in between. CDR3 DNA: TGTGCCAGCAGCTTACAAGGGGTTCGCAATCAGCCCCAGCATTTT. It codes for CASSLQGVRNQPQHF.